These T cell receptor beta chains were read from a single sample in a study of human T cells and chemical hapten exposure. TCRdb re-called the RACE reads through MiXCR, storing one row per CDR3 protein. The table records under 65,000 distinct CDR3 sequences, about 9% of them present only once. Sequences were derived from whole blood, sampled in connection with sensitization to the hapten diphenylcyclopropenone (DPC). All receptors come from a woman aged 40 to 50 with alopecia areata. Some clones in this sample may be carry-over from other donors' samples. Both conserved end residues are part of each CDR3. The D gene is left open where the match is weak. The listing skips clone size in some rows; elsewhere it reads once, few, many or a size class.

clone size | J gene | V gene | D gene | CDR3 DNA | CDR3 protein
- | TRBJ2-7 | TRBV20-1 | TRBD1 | TGCAGTGCTAGGGCAAACCGGGACAGGGGGCTTGAGCAGTACTTC | CSARANRDRGLEQYF
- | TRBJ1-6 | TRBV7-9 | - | TGTGCCAGCAGCTTGACGGCGTTCGATTCACCCCTCCACTTT | CASSLTAFDSPLHF
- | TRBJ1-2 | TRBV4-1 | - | TGCGCCAGCAGCCAAGTCGCAGGAGATTATGGCTACACCTTC | CASSQVAGDYGYTF
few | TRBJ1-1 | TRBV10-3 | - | TGTGCCATCACCAGGACAGAGAACACTGAAGCTTTCTTT | CAITRTENTEAFF
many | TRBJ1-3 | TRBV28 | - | TGTGCCAGCAGTTTAGGAGCGGCCGCCTCTGGAAACACCATATATTTT | CASSLGAAASGNTIYF
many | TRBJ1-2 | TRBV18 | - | TGTGCCAGCTCAAACCTGGCGGATGGCTACACCTTC | CASSNLADGYTF
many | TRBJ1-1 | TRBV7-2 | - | TGTGCCAGCAGCCCCCGGGCCTGGGTCGACACTGAAGCTTTCTTT | CASSPRAWVDTEAFF
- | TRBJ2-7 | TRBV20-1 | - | TGCAGTGCTGCCGGGACACAAACCTACGAGCAGTACTTC | CSAAGTQTYEQYF
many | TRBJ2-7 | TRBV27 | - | TGTGCCAGCAGTCCTCAGACGGATTACGAGCAGTACTTC | CASSPQTDYEQYF
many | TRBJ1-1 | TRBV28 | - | TGTGCCAGCAGTTTTCCCGTCGGCAAAGCTTTCTTT | CASSFPVGKAFF
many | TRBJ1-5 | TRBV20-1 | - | TGCAGTGCTATCACCGACAGGCAAAGTCAGCCCCAGCATTTT | CSAITDRQSQPQHF
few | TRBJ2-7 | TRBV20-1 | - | TGCAGTGCTGGGGACTCCTACGAGCAGTACTTC | CSAGDSYEQYF
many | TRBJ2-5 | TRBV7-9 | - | TGTGCCAGCAGCTTAAGTGGGACAATCGAGACCCAGTACTTC | CASSLSGTIETQYF
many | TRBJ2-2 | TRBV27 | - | TGTGCCAGCAGGGGCCGAGACTCCTACACCGGGGAGCTGTTTTTT | CASRGRDSYTGELFF
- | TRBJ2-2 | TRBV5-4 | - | TGTGCCAGCAGCTTGGGACACGGGGAGCTGTTTTTT | CASSLGHGELFF
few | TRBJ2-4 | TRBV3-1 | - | TGTGCCAGCAGCCAAGTCGAAGGGATGGAGCAGTACTTC | CASSQVEGMEQYF
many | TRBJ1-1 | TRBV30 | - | TGTGCCTGGGGACAGAGGAACACTGAAGCTTTCTTT | CAWGQRNTEAFF
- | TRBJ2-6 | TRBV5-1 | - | TGCGCCAGCAGCTTCCAGGGCCGCTCTGGGGCCAACGTCCTGACTTTC | CASSFQGRSGANVLTF
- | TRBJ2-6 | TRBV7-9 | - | TGTGCCAGCAGCTTGATGAGCTCTGGGGCCAACGTCCTGACTTTC | CASSLMSSGANVLTF
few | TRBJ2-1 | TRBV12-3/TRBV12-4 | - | TGTGCCAGCAGTTTAGGTTGGGGTAACAATGAGCAGTTCTTC | CASSLGWGNNEQFF
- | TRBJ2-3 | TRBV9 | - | TGTGCCAGCAGCGAAACCCCCACAGATACGCAGTATTTT | CASSETPTDTQYF
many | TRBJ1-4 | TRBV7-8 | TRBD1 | TGTGCCAGCAGCTCCGGGACAGGGGAAAAACTGTTTTTT | CASSSGTGEKLFF
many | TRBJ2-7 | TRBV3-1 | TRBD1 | TGTGCCAGCAGCCTCAGGACAGGGGGTTACTACGAGCAGTACTTC | CASSLRTGGYYEQYF
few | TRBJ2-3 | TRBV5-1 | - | TGCGCCAGCAGCTTTACCGGTACGACTAGCACAGATACGCAGTATTTT | CASSFTGTTSTDTQYF
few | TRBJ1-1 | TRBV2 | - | TGTGCCAGCACTCCAGACGGAGTGAACCCTGAAGCTTTCTTT | CASTPDGVNPEAFF
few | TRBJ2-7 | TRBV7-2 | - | TGTGCCAGCAGCTCCAGGGAGACCTACGAGCAGTACTTC | CASSSRETYEQYF
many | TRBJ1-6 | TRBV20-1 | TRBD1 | TGCAGTGTGGGACAGCGTAATTCACCCCTCCACTTT | CSVGQRNSPLHF
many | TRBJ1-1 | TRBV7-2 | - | TGTGCCAGCAGGGGGGGCGCACTGAACACTGAAGCTTTCTTT | CASRGGALNTEAFF
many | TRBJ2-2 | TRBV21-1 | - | TGTGTCAGCAGCAAAGCGGGGACAGGGGAAAACACCGGGGAGCTGTTTTTT | CVSSKAGTGENTGELFF
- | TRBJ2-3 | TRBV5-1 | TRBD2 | TGCGCCAGCAGCCTACTCCCCCCTAGCGGGGGGACCTCAGATACGCAGTATTTT | CASSLLPPSGGTSDTQYF
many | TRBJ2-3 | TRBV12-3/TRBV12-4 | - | TGTGCCAGCACGATTAGCGACACTAGCACAGATACGCAGTATTTT | CASTISDTSTDTQYF
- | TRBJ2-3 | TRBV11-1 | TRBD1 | TGTGCCAGCAGTCGACAGGGGGAGACGCAGTTTTTT | CASSRQGETQFF
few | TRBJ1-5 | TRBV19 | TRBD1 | TGTGCCAGTACACCCCAGGGGGAGCCGAATCAGCCCCAGCATTTT | CASTPQGEPNQPQHF